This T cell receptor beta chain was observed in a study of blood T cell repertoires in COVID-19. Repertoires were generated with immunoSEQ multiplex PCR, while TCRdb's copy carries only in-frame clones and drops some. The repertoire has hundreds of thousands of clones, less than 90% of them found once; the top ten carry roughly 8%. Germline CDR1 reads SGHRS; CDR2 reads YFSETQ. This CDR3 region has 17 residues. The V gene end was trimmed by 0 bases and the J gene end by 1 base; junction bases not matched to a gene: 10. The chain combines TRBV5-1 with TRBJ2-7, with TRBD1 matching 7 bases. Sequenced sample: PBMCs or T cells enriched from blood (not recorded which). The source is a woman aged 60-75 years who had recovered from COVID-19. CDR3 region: CASSLVDRDLTSYEQYF. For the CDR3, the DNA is TGCGCCAGCAGCTTGGTCGACAGGGACCTCACTTCCTACGAGCAGTACTTC.